This T cell receptor (beta chain) was captured in a study of shared clonotypes between healthy human individuals. V shed 5 bases and J 6 bases; nucleotides not matched to a gene: 6. Germline loops: CDR1 SGHTA, CDR2 FQGTGA. CDR3 length: 14 residues. Of note for this clone: Its specificity is not known.

As defined, naive CD8 cells were CD45RO-negative and positively selected for CCR7, with terminally differentiated effector memory CD45RA+ cells excluded. General study findings and limits: In four donors, around 5% of naive CD4 clonotypes appeared in common. All-four-donor shared clonotypes had higher generation probabilities than non-shared clonotypes did.

Sorted-subset replicate PCRs used approximately 180 ng of genomic DNA. This amount corresponded to 30,000 to 35,000 T cell genomes. The data were produced by immunoSEQ multiplex PCR, yet TCRdb's version contains in-frame clones alone and is incomplete. The table lists around 560,000 clones, about 95% of them singletons. This TCR was sampled from a woman between 25 and 40 years old in good health. This chain uses TRBV7-3 with TRBJ1-1; 10 bases match TRBD1. Material: naive CD8+ T cells sorted from blood. Here the CDR3 DNA reads TGTGCCAGCAGCCCAAGTGGGACAGGGGCTGAAGCTTTCTTT. It translates to CASSPSGTGAEAFF.